These T cell receptor beta chains were read from a single sample in a study of spatial heterogeneity in lung cancer. TCRdb passed the 5' RACE reads through MiXCR, listing each CDR3 protein once. The sample carries several thousand distinct CDR3 sequences, 5% to 5.5% recorded once. The material was normal lung tissue next to the tumor, obtained at surgery. The receptor source for this set is a female donor with early-stage non-small cell lung cancer. Both conserved end residues are part of each CDR3. A D gene is named only where the DNA matches it firmly.

TRBJ2-3 | TRBD2 | 15 | TRBV5-8 | CASSLPGRGTDTQYF
TRBJ1-5 | . | 13 | TRBV20-1 | CSAIRASNQPQHF
TRBJ2-5 | . | 12 | TRBV7-9 | CASSFSQETQYF
TRBJ1-5 | . | 15 | TRBV5-1 | CASSLSGGSNQPQHF
TRBJ2-3 | TRBD2 | 18 | TRBV3-1 | CASSRTGLAGDRPDTQYF
TRBJ2-7 | . | 15 | TRBV4-1 | CASSQGLRGASEQYF
TRBJ2-2 | . | 11 | TRBV30 | CAWRGTGELFF
TRBJ1-4 | . | 14 | TRBV4-2 | CASSQGQGGEKLFF
TRBJ2-3 | TRBD2 | 15 | TRBV20-1 | CSAFPLAVSTDTQYF
TRBJ2-1 | TRBD1 | 14 | TRBV3-1 | CASSLGQGGNEQFF
TRBJ2-7 | TRBD2 | 14 | TRBV28 | CASGVGGRPYEQYF
TRBJ1-5 | . | 15 | TRBV4-1 | CASSTGTPTLQPQHF
TRBJ2-7 | . | 15 | TRBV6-4 | CASLRAAVYPGEQYF
TRBJ2-2 | . | 14 | TRBV9 | CASSGSGNTGELFF
TRBJ2-2 | . | 16 | TRBV7-2 | CASSFFSSQSTGELFF
TRBJ2-1 | TRBD2 | 13 | TRBV29-1 | CSVDGGRVGEQFF
TRBJ2-2 | TRBD1 | 15 | TRBV6-6 | CASSQDRGKTGELFF
TRBJ2-1 | TRBD2 | 16 | TRBV7-9 | CASSLVRLAGANEQFF
TRBJ2-7 | TRBD1 | 14 | TRBV9 | CASSVGTGGDEQYF
TRBJ2-7 | TRBD2 | 13 | TRBV28 | CASRAGGPYEQYF
TRBJ2-5 | . | 13 | TRBV10-3 | CAISRDTEGDQYF
TRBJ2-1 | . | 16 | TRBV24-1 | CATSDSQRWAYNEQFF
TRBJ2-7 | . | 13 | TRBV20-1 | CSAFRDNSYEQYF
TRBJ2-1 | . | 16 | TRBV4-1 | CASSQDHTSIGNEQFF
TRBJ2-3 | TRBD1 | 15 | TRBV27 | CASSGAGTGEDTQYF
TRBJ2-5 | . | 12 | TRBV20-1 | CSARDAGETQYF
TRBJ2-3 | TRBD2 | 17 | TRBV6-5 | CASSPSGTSGSTDTQYF
TRBJ2-7 | TRBD2 | 14 | TRBV3-1 | CASSQRGRAFEQYF
TRBJ2-3 | TRBD2 | 14 | TRBV7-2 | CASSPGTSADTQYF
TRBJ2-6 | . | 21 | TRBV5-4 | CASSFSVADTEPISGANVLTF
TRBJ1-4 | TRBD1 | 14 | TRBV19 | CASSIGQGFEKLFF
TRBJ2-3 | . | 15 | TRBV6-5 | CASSYSPGAPDTQYF
TRBJ1-1 | . | 12 | TRBV24-1 | CATSEGDHEAFF
TRBJ1-1 | . | 14 | TRBV24-1 | CATSGGRMNTEAFF
TRBJ2-2 | . | 14 | TRBV11-2 | CASSLEVRPGELFF
TRBJ2-7 | TRBD1 | 14 | TRBV19 | CASSMPGQSYEQYF
TRBJ1-4 | TRBD1 | 15 | TRBV4-1 | CASRLTGGTNEKLFF
TRBJ1-2 | TRBD1 | 16 | TRBV5-4 | CTSSPGQGANNYGYTF
TRBJ2-1 | . | 13 | TRBV9 | CASTPGSYNEQFF
TRBJ2-7 | . | 15 | TRBV3-1 | CASSQGFRQFYEQYF
TRBJ2-3 | . | 11 | TRBV20-1 | CSAPLGDTQYF
TRBJ2-5 | . | 15 | TRBV6-5 | CASSYSRGFQETQYF
TRBJ2-1 | . | 12 | TRBV6-2/TRBV6-3 | CASSYSRGEQFF
TRBJ2-5 | . | 12 | TRBV29-1 | CSADGNQETQYF
TRBJ2-1 | TRBD2 | 15 | TRBV10-3 | CAISAQTSGSQKQFF
TRBJ1-3 | . | 15 | TRBV12-3/TRBV12-4 | CASSPRVNSGNTIYF
TRBJ2-7 | TRBD2 | 15 | TRBV3-1 | CASSQAGGRAGEQYF
TRBJ2-5 | . | 13 | TRBV2 | CASSGQSQETQYF
TRBJ1-3 | . | 18 | TRBV7-9 | CASSSPKDIPLSGNTIYF
TRBJ2-7 | . | 15 | TRBV7-6 | CASSIASDSSYEQYF
TRBJ2-1 | TRBD2 | 15 | TRBV20-1 | CSARGNAGAINEQFF
TRBJ1-1 | . | 12 | TRBV6-6 | CAVGRVGTEAFF
TRBJ1-1 | . | 15 | TRBV7-2 | CASSLVTGWNTEAFF
TRBJ2-2 | TRBD2 | 15 | TRBV5-5 | CASGLAGSNTGELFF
TRBJ2-3 | TRBD2 | 15 | TRBV2 | CASRREAGESDTQYF
TRBJ2-2 | TRBD2 | 18 | TRBV10-2 | CASLRPGLAGGNTGELFF
TRBJ1-4 | . | 14 | TRBV2 | CASRDRLGNEKLFF
TRBJ2-3 | . | 15 | TRBV3-1 | CASRRTTRSADTQYF
TRBJ2-3 | . | 14 | TRBV19 | CASSIGGRGDTQYF